This paragraph reports one TCR beta chain. Its antigen is not identified. The table came from immunoSEQ multiplex PCR; TCRdb's copy has only in-frame clones and leaves some out. Of about 2.1 million clones listed, 93% are singletons. Cells designated naive CD8 were CD45RO-negative and were positively selected for CCR7, with terminally differentiated effector memory CD45RA+ cells excluded. Within Nashville, Tennessee resided all donors, each a Caucasian adult. This entry comes from a study of shared clonotypes between healthy human individuals. Study-level points and caveats: Donor clonotype sharing was expected to depend on sequencing depth. Researchers found naive subsets generally carried larger estimated richness than memory subsets. Shared clonotypes: 4.5% to 5% naive CD4, roughly 4% naive CD8, less than 2.5% memory CD4, under 0.5% memory CD8.

V lost 5 bases and J 3 bases, leaving 14 bases between the germline ends. CDR1 and CDR2 from the germline V gene are MNHEY and SMNVEV (reference sequence). This CDR3 has 15 amino acids. The source is a man aged 18 to 29 in good health. Some clones in this sample may be carry-over from other donors' samples. The sequencing input was naive CD8+ T cells from PBMCs. The V call is TRBV27, the J call TRBJ1-3, with a tentative D call TRBD1 (6 bases). The CDR3, as DNA: TGTGCCAGCAGTCCTTTTGGGGGCCGTGGAAACACCATATATTTT. Encoded protein: CASSPFGGRGNTIYF.